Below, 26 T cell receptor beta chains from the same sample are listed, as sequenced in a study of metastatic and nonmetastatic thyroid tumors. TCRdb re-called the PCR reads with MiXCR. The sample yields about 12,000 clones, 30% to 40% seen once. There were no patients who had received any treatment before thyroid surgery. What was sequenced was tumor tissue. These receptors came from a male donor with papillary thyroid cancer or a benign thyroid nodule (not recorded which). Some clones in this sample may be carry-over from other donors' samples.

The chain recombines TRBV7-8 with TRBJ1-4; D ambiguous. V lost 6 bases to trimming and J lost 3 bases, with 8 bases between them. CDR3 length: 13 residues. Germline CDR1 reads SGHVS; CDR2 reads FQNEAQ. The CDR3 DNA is TGTGCCAGCAGGGTAGGAGCTAATGAAAAACTGTTTTTT. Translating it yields CASRVGANEKLFF. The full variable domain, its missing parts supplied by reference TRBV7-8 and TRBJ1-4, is GAGVSQSPRYKVAKRGQDVALRCDPISGHVSLFWYQQALGQGPEFLTYFQNEAQLDKSGLPSDRFFAERPEGSVSTLKIQRTQQEDSAVYLCASRVGANEKLFFGSGTQLSVL.

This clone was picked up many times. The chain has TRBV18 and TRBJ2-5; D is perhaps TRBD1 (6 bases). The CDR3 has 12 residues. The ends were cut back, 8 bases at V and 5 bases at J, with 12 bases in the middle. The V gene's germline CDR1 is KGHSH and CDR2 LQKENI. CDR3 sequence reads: CASAQGSETQYF. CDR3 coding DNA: TGTGCCAGCGCTCAGGGGTCGGAGACCCAGTACTTC.

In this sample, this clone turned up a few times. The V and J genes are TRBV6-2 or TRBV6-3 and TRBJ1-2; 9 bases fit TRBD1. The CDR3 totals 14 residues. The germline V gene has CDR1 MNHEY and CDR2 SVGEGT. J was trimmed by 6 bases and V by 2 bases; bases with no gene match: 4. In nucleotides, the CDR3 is TGTGCCAGCAGTTACGCCCGGACAGGGGATGGCTACACCTTC. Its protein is CASSYARTGDGYTF.

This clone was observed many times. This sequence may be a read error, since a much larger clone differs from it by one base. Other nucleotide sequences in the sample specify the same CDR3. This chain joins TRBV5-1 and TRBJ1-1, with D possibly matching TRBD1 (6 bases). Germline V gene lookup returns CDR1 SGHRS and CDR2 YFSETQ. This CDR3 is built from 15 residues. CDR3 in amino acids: CASSSAQGTNTEAFF. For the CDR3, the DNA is TGCGCCAGCAGCTCCGCACAGGGAACGAACACTGAAGCCTTCTTT.

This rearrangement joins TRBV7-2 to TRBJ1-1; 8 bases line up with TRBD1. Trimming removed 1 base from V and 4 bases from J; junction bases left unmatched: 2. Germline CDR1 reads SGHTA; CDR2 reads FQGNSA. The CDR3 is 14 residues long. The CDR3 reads CASSLGTGLTEAFF. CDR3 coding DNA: TGTGCCAGCAGCTTAGGGACAGGGCTCACTGAAGCTTTCTTT.

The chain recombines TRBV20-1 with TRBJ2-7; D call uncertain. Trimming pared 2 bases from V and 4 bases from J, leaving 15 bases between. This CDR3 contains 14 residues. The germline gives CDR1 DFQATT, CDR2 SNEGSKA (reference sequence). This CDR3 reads CSARWANSCYEQYV. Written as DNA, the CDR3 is TGCAGTGCTAGATGGGCAAATAGCTGTTACGAGCAGTACGTC.

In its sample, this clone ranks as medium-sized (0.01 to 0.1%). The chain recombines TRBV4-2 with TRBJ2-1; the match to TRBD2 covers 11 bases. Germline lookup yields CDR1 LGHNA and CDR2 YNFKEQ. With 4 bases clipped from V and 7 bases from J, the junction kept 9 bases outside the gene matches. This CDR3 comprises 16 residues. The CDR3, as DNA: TGTGCCAGCAGCCCATCTAGCGGGAGGCTGGATAATGAGCAGTTCTTC. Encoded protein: CASSPSSGRLDNEQFF.

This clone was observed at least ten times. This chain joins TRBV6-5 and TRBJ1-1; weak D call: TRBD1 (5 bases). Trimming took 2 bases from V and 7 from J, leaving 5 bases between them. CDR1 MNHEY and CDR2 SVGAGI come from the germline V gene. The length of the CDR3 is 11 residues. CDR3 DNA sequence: TGTGCCAGCAGTTACGGGGGTGAAGCTTTCTTT. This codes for CASSYGGEAFF.

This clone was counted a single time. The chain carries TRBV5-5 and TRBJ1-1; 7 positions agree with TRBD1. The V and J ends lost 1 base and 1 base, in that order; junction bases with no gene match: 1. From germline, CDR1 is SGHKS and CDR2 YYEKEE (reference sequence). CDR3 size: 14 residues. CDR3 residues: CASSLTGENTEAFF. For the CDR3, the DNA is TGTGCCAGCAGCTTGACAGGGGAGAACACTGAAGCTTTCTTT.

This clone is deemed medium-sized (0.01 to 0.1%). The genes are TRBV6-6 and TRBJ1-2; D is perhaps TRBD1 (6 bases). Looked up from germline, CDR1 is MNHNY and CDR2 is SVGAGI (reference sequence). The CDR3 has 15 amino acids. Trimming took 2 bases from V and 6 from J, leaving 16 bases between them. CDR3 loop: CASSYGYRAEDGYTF. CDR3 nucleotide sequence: TGTGCCAGCAGTTACGGTTACAGGGCGGAGGATGGCTACACCTTC.

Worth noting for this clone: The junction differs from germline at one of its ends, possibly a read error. DNA for the CDR3: TGTTCCAGCATCTTGGGGTTTATGCCGATAACCAGCACTGAAGCCTTCTTT. Its translation: CSSILGFMPITSTEAFF. This chain links TRBV5-4 with TRBJ1-1; D ambiguous. Germline-derived CDR1 and CDR2 are SGHNT and YYREEE (reference sequence). The CDR3 loop spans 17 amino acids.

CDR3 DNA: TGTGTCACGCTCCGGGGCTCCGGGGAGCTGTTTTTT. It is translated as CVTLRGSGELFF. The chain recombines TRBV19 with TRBJ2-2; possibly TRBD1 or TRBD2 for D (5 bases each). Per germline, CDR1 LNHDA and CDR2 SQIVND (reference sequence). CDR3 length: 12 amino acids.

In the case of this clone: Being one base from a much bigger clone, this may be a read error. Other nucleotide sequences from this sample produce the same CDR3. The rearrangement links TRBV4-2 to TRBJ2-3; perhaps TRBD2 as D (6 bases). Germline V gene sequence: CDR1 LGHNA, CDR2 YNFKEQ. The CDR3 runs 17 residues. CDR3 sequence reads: CASSPRTAISGVNKAHF. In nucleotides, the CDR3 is TGTGCCAGCAGCCCCCGTACAGCTATTAGCGGCGTCAACAAGGCGCATTTT.

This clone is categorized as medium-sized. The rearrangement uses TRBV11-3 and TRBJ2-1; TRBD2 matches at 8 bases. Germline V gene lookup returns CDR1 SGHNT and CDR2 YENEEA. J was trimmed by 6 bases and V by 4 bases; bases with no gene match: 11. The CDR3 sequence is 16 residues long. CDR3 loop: CASSSGGSGALNEQFF. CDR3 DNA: TGTGCCAGCAGCTCCGGGGGTAGCGGGGCCCTCAATGAGCAGTTCTTC.

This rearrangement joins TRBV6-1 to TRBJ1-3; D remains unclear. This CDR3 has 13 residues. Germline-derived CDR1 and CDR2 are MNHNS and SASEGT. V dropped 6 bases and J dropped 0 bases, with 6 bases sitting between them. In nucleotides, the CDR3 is TGTGCCAGCAGGGGAACCTCTGGAAACACCATATATTTT. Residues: CASRGTSGNTIYF.

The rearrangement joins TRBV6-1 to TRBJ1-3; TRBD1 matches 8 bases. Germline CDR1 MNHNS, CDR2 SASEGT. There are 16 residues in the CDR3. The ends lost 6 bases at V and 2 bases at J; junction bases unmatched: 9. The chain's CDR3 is CASRWTGRTPGNTIYF. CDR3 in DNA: TGTGCCAGCAGGTGGACAGGGAGGACGCCTGGAAACACCATATATTTT.

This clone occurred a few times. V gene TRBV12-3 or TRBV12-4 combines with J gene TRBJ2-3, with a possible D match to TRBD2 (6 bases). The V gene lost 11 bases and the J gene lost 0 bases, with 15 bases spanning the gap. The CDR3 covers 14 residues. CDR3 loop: CAARSGESTDTQYF. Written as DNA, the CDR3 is TGTGCCGCCCGGTCGGGGGAGAGCACAGATACGCAGTATTTT.

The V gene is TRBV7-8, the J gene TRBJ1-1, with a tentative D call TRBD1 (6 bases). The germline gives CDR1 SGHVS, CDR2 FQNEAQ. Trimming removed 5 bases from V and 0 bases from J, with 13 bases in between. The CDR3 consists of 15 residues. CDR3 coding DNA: TGTGCCAGCAGCGGAACAGGGTTTTTGAACACTGAAGCTTTCTTT. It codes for CASSGTGFLNTEAFF.

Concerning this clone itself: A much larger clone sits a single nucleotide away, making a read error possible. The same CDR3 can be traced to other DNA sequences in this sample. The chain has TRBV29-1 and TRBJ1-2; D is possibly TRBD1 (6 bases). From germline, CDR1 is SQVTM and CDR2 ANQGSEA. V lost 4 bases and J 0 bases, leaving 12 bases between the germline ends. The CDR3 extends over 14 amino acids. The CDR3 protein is CSVGQGTTNYGYTF. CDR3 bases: TGCAGCGTTGGGCAGGGGACAACTAACTATGGCTACACCTTC.

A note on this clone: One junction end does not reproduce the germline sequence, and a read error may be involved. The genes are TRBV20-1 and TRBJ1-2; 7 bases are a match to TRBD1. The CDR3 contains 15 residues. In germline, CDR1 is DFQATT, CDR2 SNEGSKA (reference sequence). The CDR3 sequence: CSTRAPTGVDYGYTF. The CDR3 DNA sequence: TGCAGTACTAGGGCCCCAACAGGGGTGGATTATGGCTACACCTTC.

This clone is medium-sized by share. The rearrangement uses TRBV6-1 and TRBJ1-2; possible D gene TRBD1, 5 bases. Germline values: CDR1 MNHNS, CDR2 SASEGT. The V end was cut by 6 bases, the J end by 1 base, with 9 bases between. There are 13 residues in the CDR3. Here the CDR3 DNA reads TGTGCCAGCAGAACCGACAGTAACTATGGCTACACCTTC. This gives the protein CASRTDSNYGYTF.

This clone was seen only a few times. The CDR3 here is CASSYGQVSYEQYF. Here the CDR3 DNA reads TGTGCCAGCAGTTATGGACAGGTCTCCTACGAGCAGTACTTC. The chain combines TRBV6-5 with TRBJ2-7; 7 bases match TRBD1. The length of the CDR3 is 14 residues. V lost 3 bases and J lost 0; bases outside the gene matches: 2. The germline CDR1 and CDR2 sequences are MNHEY and SVGAGI.

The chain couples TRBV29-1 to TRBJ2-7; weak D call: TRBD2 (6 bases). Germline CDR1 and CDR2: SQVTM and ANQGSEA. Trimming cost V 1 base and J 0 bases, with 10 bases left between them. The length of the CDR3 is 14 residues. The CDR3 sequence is CSVEAGVGSYEQYF. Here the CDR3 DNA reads TGCAGCGTTGAAGCGGGGGTCGGCTCCTACGAGCAGTACTTC.

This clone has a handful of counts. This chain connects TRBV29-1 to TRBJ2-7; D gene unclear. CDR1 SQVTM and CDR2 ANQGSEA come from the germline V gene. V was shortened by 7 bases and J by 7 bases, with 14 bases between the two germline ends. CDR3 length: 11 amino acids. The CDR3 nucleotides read TGCAGCGGATCTCTTGGGGAAGAGCAGTACTTC. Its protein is CSGSLGEEQYF.

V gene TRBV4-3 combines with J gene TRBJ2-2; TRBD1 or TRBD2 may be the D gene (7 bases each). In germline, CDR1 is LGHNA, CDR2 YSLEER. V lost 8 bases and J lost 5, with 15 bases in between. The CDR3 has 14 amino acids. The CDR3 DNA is TGCGCCAGCCAGCGGGACAGAGCAACCGGGGAGCTGTTTTTT. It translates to CASQRDRATGELFF.

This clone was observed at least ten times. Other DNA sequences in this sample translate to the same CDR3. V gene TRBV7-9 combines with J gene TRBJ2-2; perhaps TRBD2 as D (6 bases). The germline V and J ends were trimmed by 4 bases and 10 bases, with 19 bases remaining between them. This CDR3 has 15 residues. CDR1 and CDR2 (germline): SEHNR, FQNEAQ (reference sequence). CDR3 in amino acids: CASSSTEGIVPELFF. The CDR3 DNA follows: TGTGCCAGCAGCTCGACGGAGGGGATCGTGCCGGAGCTGTTTTTT.